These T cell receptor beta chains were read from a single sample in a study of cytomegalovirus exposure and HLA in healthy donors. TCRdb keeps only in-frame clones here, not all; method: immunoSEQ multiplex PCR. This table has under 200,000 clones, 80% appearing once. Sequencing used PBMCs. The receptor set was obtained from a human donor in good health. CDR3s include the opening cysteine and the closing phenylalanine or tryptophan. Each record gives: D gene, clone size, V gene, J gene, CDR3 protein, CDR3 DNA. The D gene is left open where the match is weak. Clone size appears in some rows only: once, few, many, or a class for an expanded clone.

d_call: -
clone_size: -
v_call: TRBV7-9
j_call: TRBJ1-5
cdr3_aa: CASSLDAGSGDQPQHF
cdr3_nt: TGTGCCAGCAGCTTGGATGCAGGGTCAGGGGATCAGCCCCAGCATTTT

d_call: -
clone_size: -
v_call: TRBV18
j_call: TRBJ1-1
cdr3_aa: CASSPGQLPNTEAFF
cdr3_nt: TGTGCCAGCTCACCTGGACAGCTTCCCAACACTGAAGCTTTCTTT

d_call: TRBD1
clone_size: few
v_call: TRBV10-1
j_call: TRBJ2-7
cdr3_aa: CASSSRTGSFDEQYF
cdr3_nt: TGCGCCAGCAGCTCGAGGACAGGGAGTTTCGACGAGCAGTACTTC

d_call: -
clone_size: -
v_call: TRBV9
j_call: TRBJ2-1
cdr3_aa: CASSVGVGATFYNEQFF
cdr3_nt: TGTGCCAGCAGCGTAGGGGTAGGGGCTACCTTCTACAATGAGCAGTTCTTC

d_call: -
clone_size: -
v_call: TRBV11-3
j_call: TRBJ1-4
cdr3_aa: CASSFDREKLFF
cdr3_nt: TGTGCCAGCAGCTTCGACAGAGAAAAACTGTTTTTT

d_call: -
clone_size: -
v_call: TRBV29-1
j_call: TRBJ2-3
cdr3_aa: CSVEGIEGTAIDTQYF
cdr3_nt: TGCAGCGTTGAAGGGATTGAGGGTACGGCCATAGATACGCAGTATTTT

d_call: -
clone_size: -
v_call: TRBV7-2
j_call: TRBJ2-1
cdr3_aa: CASSPTVSSYNEQFF
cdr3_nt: TGTGCCAGCAGCCCTACCGTGTCCTCCTACAATGAGCAGTTCTTC

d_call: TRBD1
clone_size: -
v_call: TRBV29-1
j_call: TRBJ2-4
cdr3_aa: CSVSRTGSGAKNIQYF
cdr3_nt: TGCAGCGTTTCTAGGACAGGGAGTGGGGCCAAAAACATTCAGTACTTC

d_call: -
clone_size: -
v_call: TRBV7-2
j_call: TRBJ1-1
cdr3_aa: CASSLDGVNTEAFF
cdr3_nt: TGTGCCAGCAGCCTAGACGGGGTGAACACTGAAGCTTTCTTT

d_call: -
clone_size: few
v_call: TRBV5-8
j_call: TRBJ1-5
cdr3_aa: CASSLEQPNQPQHF
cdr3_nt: TGTGCCAGCAGCTTGGAACAGCCGAATCAGCCCCAGCATTTT

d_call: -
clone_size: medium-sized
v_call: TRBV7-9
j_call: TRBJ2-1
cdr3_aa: CASSLASTGGEQFF
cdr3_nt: TGTGCCAGCAGCTTAGCCTCTACGGGGGGCGAGCAGTTCTTC

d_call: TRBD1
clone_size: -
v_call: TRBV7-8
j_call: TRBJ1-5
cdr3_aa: CASSLGTGGDQPQHF
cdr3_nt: TGTGCCAGCAGCTTAGGTACAGGGGGGGATCAGCCCCAGCATTTT

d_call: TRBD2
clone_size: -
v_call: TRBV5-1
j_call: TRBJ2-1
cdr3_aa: CASSLERTSGGANEQFF
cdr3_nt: TGCGCCAGCAGCTTGGAGAGGACTAGCGGGGGGGCGAATGAGCAGTTCTTC

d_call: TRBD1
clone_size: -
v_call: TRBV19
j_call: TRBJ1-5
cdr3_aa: CASSKPGTGAKGANQPQHF
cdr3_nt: TGTGCCAGTAGTAAACCCGGGACAGGGGCCAAAGGTGCTAATCAGCCCCAGCATTTT

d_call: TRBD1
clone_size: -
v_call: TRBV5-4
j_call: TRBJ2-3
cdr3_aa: CASSPRTGGSDTQYF
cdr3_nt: TGTGCCAGCAGCCCGAGGACAGGGGGCAGTGATACGCAGTATTTT

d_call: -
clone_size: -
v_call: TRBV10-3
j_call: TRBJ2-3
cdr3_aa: CAISQTGGRRGNSTDTQYF
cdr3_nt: TGTGCCATCAGTCAGACAGGTGGAAGGCGGGGGAATAGCACAGATACGCAGTATTTT

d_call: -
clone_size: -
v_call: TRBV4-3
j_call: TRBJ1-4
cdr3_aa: CASSQEVPGSGEKLFF
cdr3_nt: TGCGCCAGCAGCCAAGAAGTTCCGGGGTCGGGTGAAAAACTGTTTTTT

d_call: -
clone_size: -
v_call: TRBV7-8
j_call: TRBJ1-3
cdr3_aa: CASSLVRGAGNTIYF
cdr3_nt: TGTGCCAGCAGCTTAGTTCGGGGTGCGGGAAACACCATATATTTT

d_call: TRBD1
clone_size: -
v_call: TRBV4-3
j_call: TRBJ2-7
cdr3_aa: CASSQDLWGTGVYEQYF
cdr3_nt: TGCGCCAGCAGCCAAGATCTTTGGGGGACAGGGGTCTACGAGCAGTACTTC

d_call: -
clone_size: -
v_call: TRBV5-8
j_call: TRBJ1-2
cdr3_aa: CASSLGGQPVRYGYTF
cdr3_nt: TGTGCCAGCAGCTTGGGAGGACAGCCGGTGAGATATGGCTACACCTTC

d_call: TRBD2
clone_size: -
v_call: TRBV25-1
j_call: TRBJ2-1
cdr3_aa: CASSEYAGGSQFF
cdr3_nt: TGTGCCAGCAGTGAATATGCGGGGGGTTCACAGTTCTTC

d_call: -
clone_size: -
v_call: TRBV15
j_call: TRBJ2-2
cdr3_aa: CATSRGVTGELFF
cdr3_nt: TGTGCCACCAGCAGAGGAGTAACCGGGGAGCTGTTTTTT

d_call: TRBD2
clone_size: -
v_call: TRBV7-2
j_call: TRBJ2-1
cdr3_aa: CASSPTSGGNNEQFF
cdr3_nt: TGTGCCAGCAGCCCCACTAGCGGGGGGAACAATGAGCAGTTCTTC

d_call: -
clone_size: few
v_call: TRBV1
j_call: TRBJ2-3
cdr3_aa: CTSSSDKRATSGGTDTQYF
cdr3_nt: TGCACCAGCAGCAGTGATAAGCGGGCGACTAGCGGGGGGACAGATACGCAGTATTTT

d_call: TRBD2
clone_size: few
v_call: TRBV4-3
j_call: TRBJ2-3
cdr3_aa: CASSQTGGDTQYF
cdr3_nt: TGCGCCAGCAGCCAAACGGGGGGAGATACGCAGTATTTT

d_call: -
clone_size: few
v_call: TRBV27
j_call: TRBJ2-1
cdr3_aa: CASSLTLSSYNEQFF
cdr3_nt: TGTGCCAGCAGTTTAACTTTGAGCTCCTACAATGAGCAGTTCTTC

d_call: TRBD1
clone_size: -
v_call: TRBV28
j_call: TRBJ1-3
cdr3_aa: CASSTGADGNTIYF
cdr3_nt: TGTGCCAGCTCGACAGGGGCAGACGGAAACACCATATATTTT

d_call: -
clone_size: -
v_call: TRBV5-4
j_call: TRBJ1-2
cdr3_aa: CASSLLGDGYTF
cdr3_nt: TGTGCCAGCAGCTTGCTCGGGGATGGCTACACCTTC

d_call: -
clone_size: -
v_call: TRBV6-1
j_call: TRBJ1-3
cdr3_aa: CASSQLTGPGNTIYF
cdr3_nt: TGTGCCAGCAGTCAGCTGACAGGTCCTGGAAACACCATATATTTT

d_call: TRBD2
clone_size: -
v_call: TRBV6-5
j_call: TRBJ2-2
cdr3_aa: CASSYLGGVTGELFF
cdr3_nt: TGTGCCAGCAGTTACTTGGGGGGGGTGACCGGGGAGCTGTTTTTT

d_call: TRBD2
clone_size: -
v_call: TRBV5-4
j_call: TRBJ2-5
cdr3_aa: CASSSGGAKETQYF
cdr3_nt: TGTGCCAGCAGCAGCGGGGGGGCAAAAGAGACCCAGTACTTC

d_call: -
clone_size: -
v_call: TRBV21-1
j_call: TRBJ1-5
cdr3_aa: CASSNGTGGRNQPQHF
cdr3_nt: TGTGCCAGCAGCAACGGGACAGGGGGCCGGAATCAGCCCCAGCATTTT

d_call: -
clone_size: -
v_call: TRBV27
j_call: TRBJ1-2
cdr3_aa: CASSLGGTYGYTF
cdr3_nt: TGTGCCAGCAGTTTAGGAGGGACCTATGGCTACACCTTC

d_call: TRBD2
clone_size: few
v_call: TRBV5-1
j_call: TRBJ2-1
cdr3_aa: CASSLRTSGGANEQFF
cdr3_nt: TGCGCCAGCAGCTTACGGACTAGCGGAGGAGCGAATGAGCAGTTCTTC

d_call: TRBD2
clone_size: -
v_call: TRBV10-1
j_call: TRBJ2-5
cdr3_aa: CASSDPSGDQETQYF
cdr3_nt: TGCGCCAGCAGTGATCCTAGCGGGGACCAAGAGACCCAGTACTTC

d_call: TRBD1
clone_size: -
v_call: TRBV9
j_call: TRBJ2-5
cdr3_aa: CASSVGPGTGEETQYF
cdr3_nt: TGTGCCAGCAGCGTCGGACCCGGGACAGGGGAAGAGACCCAGTACTTC

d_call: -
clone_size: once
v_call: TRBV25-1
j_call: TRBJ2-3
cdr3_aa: CASSERGVGPDTQYF
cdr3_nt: TGTGCCAGCAGTGAGCGGGGTGTGGGGCCAGATACGCAGTATTTT

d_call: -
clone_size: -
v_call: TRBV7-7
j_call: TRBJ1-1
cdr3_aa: CASSLAMNTEAFF
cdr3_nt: TGTGCTAGCAGCTTAGCCATGAACACTGAAGCTTTCTTT

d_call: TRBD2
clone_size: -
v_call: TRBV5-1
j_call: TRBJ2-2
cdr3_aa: CASSIDGGVHGELFF
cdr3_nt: TGCGCCAGCAGCATCGACGGGGGGGTTCACGGGGAGCTGTTTTTT

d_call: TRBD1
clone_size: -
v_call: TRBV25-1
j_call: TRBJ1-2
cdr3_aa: CASSEWGAGGDYGYTF
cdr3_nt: TGTGCCAGCAGTGAATGGGGGGCAGGGGGCGACTATGGCTACACCTTC

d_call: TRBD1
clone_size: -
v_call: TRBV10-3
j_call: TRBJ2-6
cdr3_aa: CAIREGQEFSGANVLTF
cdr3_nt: TGTGCCATCAGGGAGGGACAGGAGTTCTCTGGGGCCAACGTCCTGACTTTC

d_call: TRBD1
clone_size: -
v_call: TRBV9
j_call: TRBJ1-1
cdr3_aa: CASSVSGQGYTEAFF
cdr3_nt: TGTGCCAGCAGCGTAAGTGGACAGGGATACACTGAAGCTTTCTTT

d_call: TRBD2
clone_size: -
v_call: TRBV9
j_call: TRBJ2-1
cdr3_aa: CASSGGGKSYNEQFF
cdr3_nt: TGTGCCAGCAGCGGCGGGGGGAAATCCTACAATGAGCAGTTCTTC

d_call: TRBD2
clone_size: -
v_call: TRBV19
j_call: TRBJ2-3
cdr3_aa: CASSTRTSEDTQYF
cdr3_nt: TGTGCCAGTAGTACCAGGACTAGCGAGGATACGCAGTATTTT

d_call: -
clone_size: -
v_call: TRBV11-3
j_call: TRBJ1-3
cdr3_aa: CASRFRGSFLNTIYF
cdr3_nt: TGTGCCAGCAGGTTTAGGGGAAGCTTCTTGAACACCATATATTTT

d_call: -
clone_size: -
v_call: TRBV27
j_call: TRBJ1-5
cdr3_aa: CASRADRNSNQPQHF
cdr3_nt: TGTGCCAGCAGAGCAGACAGGAATAGCAATCAGCCCCAGCATTTT

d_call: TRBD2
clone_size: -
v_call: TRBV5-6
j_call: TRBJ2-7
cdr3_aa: CASSAGLDGTYEQYF
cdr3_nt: TGTGCCAGCAGCGCCGGACTAGACGGCACCTACGAGCAGTACTTC

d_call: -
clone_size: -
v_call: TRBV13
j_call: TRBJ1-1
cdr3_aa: CASSLSGGNTEAFF
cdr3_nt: TGTGCCAGCAGCTTATCGGGGGGCAACACTGAAGCTTTCTTT

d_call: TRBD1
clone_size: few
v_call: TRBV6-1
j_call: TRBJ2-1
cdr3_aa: CASRGDRAYNEQFF
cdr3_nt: TGTGCCAGCAGGGGGGACAGGGCCTACAATGAGCAGTTCTTC

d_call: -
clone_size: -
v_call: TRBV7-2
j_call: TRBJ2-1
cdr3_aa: CASSFANTIIYNEQFF
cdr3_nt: TGTGCCAGCAGCTTTGCGAATACCATTATATACAATGAGCAGTTCTTC

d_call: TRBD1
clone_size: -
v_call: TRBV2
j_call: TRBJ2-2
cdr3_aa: CASSLRTGGSGELFF
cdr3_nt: TGTGCCAGCAGCCTAAGGACAGGGGGAAGCGGGGAGCTGTTTTTT

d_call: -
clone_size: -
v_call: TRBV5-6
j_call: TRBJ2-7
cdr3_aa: CASSPPVSREQYF
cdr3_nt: TGTGCCAGCAGCCCTCCAGTCAGTCGCGAGCAGTACTTC

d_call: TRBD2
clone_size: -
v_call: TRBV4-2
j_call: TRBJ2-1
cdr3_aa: CASSQVGGGLAGGYSYNEQFF
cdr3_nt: TGTGCCAGCAGCCAAGTGGGCGGGGGACTAGCGGGGGGGTACTCCTACAATGAGCAGTTCTTC

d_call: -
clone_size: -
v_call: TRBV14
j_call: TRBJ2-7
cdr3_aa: CASSQQGWGYSYEQYF
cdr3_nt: TGTGCCAGCAGCCAACAGGGGTGGGGGTACTCCTACGAGCAGTACTTC

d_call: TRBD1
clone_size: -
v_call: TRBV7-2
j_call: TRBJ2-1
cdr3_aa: CASSSGRQGREQFF
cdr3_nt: TGTGCCAGCAGCTCTGGACGACAGGGACGTGAGCAGTTCTTC

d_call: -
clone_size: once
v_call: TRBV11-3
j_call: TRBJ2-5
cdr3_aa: CASSSDSQETQYF
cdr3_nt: TGTGCCAGCAGCTCCGACAGCCAAGAGACCCAGTACTTC

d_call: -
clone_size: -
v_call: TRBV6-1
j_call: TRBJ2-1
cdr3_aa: CASSRTETYNEQFF
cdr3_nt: TGTGCCAGCAGCAGGACAGAGACCTACAATGAGCAGTTCTTC

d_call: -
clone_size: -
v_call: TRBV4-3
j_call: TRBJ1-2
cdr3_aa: CASSQDLGGEANYGYTF
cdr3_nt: TGCGCCAGCAGCCAAGATCTCGGGGGGGAGGCGAACTATGGCTACACCTTC

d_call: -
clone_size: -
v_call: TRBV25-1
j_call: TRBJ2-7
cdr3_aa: CASSEAQSYEQYF
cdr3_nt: TGTGCCAGCAGTGAAGCCCAGTCCTACGAGCAGTACTTC